This T cell receptor beta chain originates from a study of blood T cell repertoires in COVID-19. At the level of the study: Material from acute and convalescent COVID-19 was sourced from the United States, Italy and Spain. Nucleic acid was either cDNA or gDNA, and it came from T cells, B-cell-depleted T cells, or PBMCs.

V dropped 7 bases and J dropped 4; count of bases not matched to a gene: 12. CDR3 length equals 16 residues. Germline assignment: CDR1 SGHDN and CDR2 FVKESK. Source study methods: By means of reference gene primer amplification, nucleated cell counts were estimated. Method: immunoSEQ multiplex PCR; TCRdb's copy keeps in-frame clones and lacks some. Clone size and the V and J calls come from that table; the DNA yielded D and trimming. The top ten hold over 10% of the sample, which has fewer than 450,000 clones, 70% to 90% seen once. The source is a woman aged 45-65 years with COVID-19, enrolled during active disease. The sequencing sample was made of peripheral blood. V is TRBV14 and J is TRBJ2-1; TRBD1 agrees at 8 bases. The CDR3: CASTRIDRGKYNEQFF. In DNA form, the CDR3 reads TGTGCCAGCACCCGGATAGACAGGGGAAAATACAATGAGCAGTTCTTC.